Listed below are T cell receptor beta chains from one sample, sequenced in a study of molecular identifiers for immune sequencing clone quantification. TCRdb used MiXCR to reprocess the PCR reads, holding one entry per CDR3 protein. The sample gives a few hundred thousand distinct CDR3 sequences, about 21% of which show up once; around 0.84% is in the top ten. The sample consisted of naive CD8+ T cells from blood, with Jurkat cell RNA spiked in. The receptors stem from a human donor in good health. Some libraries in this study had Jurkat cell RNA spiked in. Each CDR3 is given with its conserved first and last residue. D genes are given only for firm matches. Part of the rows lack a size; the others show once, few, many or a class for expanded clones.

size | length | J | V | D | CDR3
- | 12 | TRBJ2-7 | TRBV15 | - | CATSRGAYEQYF
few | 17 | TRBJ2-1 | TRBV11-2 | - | CASSLGRTVTSYNEQFF
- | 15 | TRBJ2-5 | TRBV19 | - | CASSPGPYGEETQYF
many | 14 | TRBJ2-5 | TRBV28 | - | CASRGWTRQETQYF
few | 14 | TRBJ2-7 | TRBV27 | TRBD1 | CATKPGTGGYEQYF
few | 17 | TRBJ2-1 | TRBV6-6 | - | CASSYRPSERDYNEQFF
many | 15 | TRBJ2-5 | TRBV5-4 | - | CASSLDGIAQETQYF
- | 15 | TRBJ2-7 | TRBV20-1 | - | CSAKEGGSPTYEQYF
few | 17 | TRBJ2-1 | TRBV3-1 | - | CASSGEARGVAYNEQFF
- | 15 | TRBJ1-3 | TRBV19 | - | CASSVTGTSGNTIYF
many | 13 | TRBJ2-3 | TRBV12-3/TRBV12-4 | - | CASSFSVRDTQYF
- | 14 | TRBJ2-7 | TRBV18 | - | CASSPEDDSYEQYF
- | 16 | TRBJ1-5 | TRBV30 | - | CAWSVTGTAGEQPQHF
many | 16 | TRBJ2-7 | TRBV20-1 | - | CSARGEISPSSYEQYF
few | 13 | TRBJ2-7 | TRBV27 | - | CASSATASYEQYF
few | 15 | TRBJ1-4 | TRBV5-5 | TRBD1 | CASSLPQGAAEKLFF
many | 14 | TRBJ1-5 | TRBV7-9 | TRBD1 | CASSPGQINQPQHF
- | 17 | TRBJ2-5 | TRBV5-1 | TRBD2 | CASSWTSGGAPAETQYF
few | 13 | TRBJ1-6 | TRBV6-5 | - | CASSYRGNSPLHF
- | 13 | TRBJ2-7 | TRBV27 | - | CASSLVEGDEQYF
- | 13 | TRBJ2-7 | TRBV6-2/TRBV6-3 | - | CASSYGERDEQYF
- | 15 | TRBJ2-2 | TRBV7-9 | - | CASSKLRGAAGELFF
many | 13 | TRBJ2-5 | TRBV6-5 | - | CASSPNPQETQYF
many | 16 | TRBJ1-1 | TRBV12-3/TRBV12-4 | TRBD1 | CASSLGSGGPNTEAFF
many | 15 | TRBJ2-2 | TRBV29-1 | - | CSVVWRGINTGELFF
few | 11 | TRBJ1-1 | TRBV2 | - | CAARMNTEAFF
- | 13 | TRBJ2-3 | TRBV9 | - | CASSARSFETQYF
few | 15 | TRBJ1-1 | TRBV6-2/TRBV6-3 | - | CASSYDSQGRGEAFF